This T cell receptor beta chain was recorded in a study of blood T cell repertoires in COVID-19. Study context: Whether acute or convalescent, the COVID-19 samples came from the United States, Italy and Spain.

This table comes from immunoSEQ multiplex PCR, and its TCRdb copy is limited to in-frame clones, with some not included. The sample includes 70,000 or so clones, around nine tenths of them seen just once. Material: peripheral blood. The sequence came from a man between 60 and 75 years old with acute or convalescent COVID-19.

CDR3 DNA sequence: TGTGCCAGCTCAGAAGGGGCATTCACAGATACGCAGTATTTT. It translates to CASSEGAFTDTQYF. V is TRBV18 and J is TRBJ2-3, with TRBD1 as a possible D gene (5 bases). Germline lookup yields CDR1 KGHSH and CDR2 LQKENI. This CDR3 contains 14 residues. Trimming left V 5 bases short and J 2 bases short, with 11 bases between.